The 19 T cell receptor beta chains reported below all come from one sample, sequenced in a study of blood T cell repertoires in COVID-19. Sequencing was performed with immunoSEQ multiplex PCR; in TCRdb, only in-frame clones are kept and a portion is missing. The data contain 130,000 to 150,000 clones, roughly 82% of them singletons. Sequenced material: peripheral blood. These receptors were obtained from a human donor with acute or convalescent COVID-19. The donor label of this sample is uncertain.

The chain has TRBV6-5 and TRBJ1-1; maybe TRBD1 (6 bases). This CDR3 is built from 12 residues. Germline CDR1 is MNHEY and CDR2 is SVGAGI. V was pared by 5 bases and J by 3 bases, with 7 bases between. The CDR3, as DNA: TGTGCCAGCAGTACAGGGTACACTGAAGCTTTCTTT. The encoded protein is CASSTGYTEAFF.

V and J are TRBV10-3 and TRBJ1-3; no clear D gene. Trimming pared 3 bases from V and 1 base from J, leaving 7 bases between. This CDR3 comprises 14 residues. Per germline, CDR1 ENHRY and CDR2 SYGVKD. Here the CDR3 reads CAISDRSSGNTIYF. For the CDR3, the DNA is TGTGCCATCAGTGATCGGAGTTCTGGAAACACCATATATTTT.

This clone has a single count. The chain is built from TRBV5-5 and TRBJ2-7; D is unclear. CDR1 and CDR2 (germline): SGHKS, YYEKEE (reference sequence). V lost 4 bases and J 0 bases, leaving 14 bases between the germline ends. The CDR3 spans 15 residues. For the CDR3, the DNA is TGTGCCAGCAGCCCCGGTTTGATGAGCTCCTACGAGCAGTACTTC. It codes for CASSPGLMSSYEQYF. Drawing the rest from reference TRBV5-5 and TRBJ2-7, the complete variable domain is DAGVTQSPTHLIKTRGQQVTLRCSPISGHKSVSWYQQVLGQGPQFIFQYYEKEERGRGNFPDRFSARQFPNYSSELNVNALLLGDSALYLCASSPGLMSSYEQYFGPGTRLTVT.

The V and J genes are TRBV6-9 and TRBJ2-4; D not certain. Germline V gives CDR1 MNHGY, CDR2 SVAAGI. The CDR3 runs 12 residues. V was shortened by 3 bases and J by 9 bases, with 9 bases between the two germline ends. CDR3 protein: CASSYYLCIQYF. The CDR3 DNA reads as TGTGCCAGCAGTTACTACCTCTGCATTCAGTACTTC.

This clone was counted a single time. The CDR3: CASSMTPGAANYEQYF. The CDR3, as DNA: TGTGCCAGTAGTATGACCCCAGGAGCGGCAAACTACGAGCAGTACTTC. The V gene is TRBV19, the J gene TRBJ2-7; D is possibly TRBD2 (5 bases). Germline values: CDR1 LNHDA, CDR2 SQIVND (reference sequence). This CDR3 is built from 16 residues. The V and J ends lost 3 bases and 3 bases respectively, with 18 bases between them.

The chain carries TRBV7-7 and TRBJ2-2, with D perhaps matching TRBD2 (5 bases). This CDR3 has 16 amino acids. V gave up 1 base and J gave up 2 bases, with 11 bases separating them. Germline CDR1 reads SSHAT; CDR2 reads FNYEAQ (reference sequence). The CDR3 coding sequence is TGTGCCAGCAGCTTAGTAGGAGGAGTTAACACCGGGGAGCTGTTTTTT. It codes for CASSLVGGVNTGELFF.

The genes are TRBV21-1 and TRBJ1-2; the table's D call TRBD1 went unverified against the DNA. TRBV21-1 counts as a pseudogene. This CDR3 has 17 amino acids. CDR3 amino acids: CASSKKKTGQGGYGYTF. For the CDR3, the DNA is TGTGCCAGCAGCAAAAAGAAAACCGGACAGGGCGGCTATGGCTACACCTTC.

V and J are TRBV5-5 and TRBJ2-2; D not resolved. The CDR3 runs to 11 residues. CDR1 SGHKS and CDR2 YYEKEE come from the germline V gene (reference sequence). Trimming took off 2 bases at V and 7 bases at J, with 3 bases between the two ends. The DNA for the CDR3 is TGTGCCAGCAGCTTCGGCGGGGAGCTGTTTTTT. Translated: CASSFGGELFF. Combining the CDR3 with reference TRBV5-5 and TRBJ2-2 gives the whole variable domain DAGVTQSPTHLIKTRGQQVTLRCSPISGHKSVSWYQQVLGQGPQFIFQYYEKEERGRGNFPDRFSARQFPNYSSELNVNALLLGDSALYLCASSFGGELFFGEGSRLTVL.

This chain links TRBV2 with TRBJ1-2, with no clear D. The CDR3 length is 10 residues. Between the trimmed V and J ends, which lost 6 bases and 8 bases, there was a span of 7 bases. In germline, CDR1 is SNHLY, CDR2 FYNNEI. The CDR3 reads CASRRVGYTF. The CDR3, as DNA: TGTGCCAGCAGGCGAGTCGGCTACACCTTC.

The chain recombines TRBV3-1 (or the pseudogene TRBV3-2) with TRBJ1-5; D ambiguous. This CDR3 has 15 amino acids. Trimming left V 1 base short and J 4 bases short, with 11 bases between. Germline CDR1 and CDR2: LGHDT and YNNKEL (reference sequence). For the CDR3, the DNA is TGTGCCAGCAGCCAAGGGAGGGCAGAGAATCAGCCCCAGCATTTT. As protein: CASSQGRAENQPQHF.

The J gene is TRBJ1-2, the V gene TRBV5-1, with D possibly matching TRBD1 (5 bases). The CDR3 has 15 residues. Trimming shortened V by 2 bases and J by 4 bases, and 15 bases separated the two germline ends. The V gene's germline CDR1 is SGHRS and CDR2 YFSETQ. The CDR3, as DNA: TGCGCCAGCAGCTTAGTAAGGGGCGAAGGCTATGGCTACACCTTC. This encodes CASSLVRGEGYGYTF.

The CDR3 DNA reads as TGTGCCAGCAGCTCCCCGTCCGGGACAGGGGCCACGGGAGGACTGTTTTTT. Its translation: CASSSPSGTGATGGLFF. This chain joins TRBV5-6 and TRBJ1-4; 10 bases are a match to TRBD1. Trimming took 3 bases from V and 13 from J; bases not matched to a gene: 18. The CDR3 consists of 17 residues. Germline CDR1 SGHDT, CDR2 YYEEEE.

V gene TRBV5-6 combines with J gene TRBJ1-1, with D possibly being TRBD1 (6 bases). CDR1 SGHDT and CDR2 YYEEEE come from the germline V gene. Trimming pared 4 bases from V and 2 bases from J, leaving 12 bases between. The CDR3 is made up of 14 amino acids. CDR3 DNA: TGTGCCAGCAGCCTCAGGGGTCCTAACACTGAAGCTTTCTTT. It yields the protein CASSLRGPNTEAFF.

The chain couples TRBV7-9 to TRBJ2-5; TRBD2 agrees at 13 bases. The CDR3 is 15 residues long. Per germline, CDR1 SEHNR and CDR2 FQNEAQ (reference sequence). J lost 9 bases, V lost 1 base, and 5 bases had no gene match. CDR3 region: CASSLGGGTSGAQYF. The CDR3 DNA is TGTGCCAGCAGCTTAGGAGGGGGGACTAGCGGGGCCCAGTACTTC.

In DNA, the CDR3 is TGTGCCAGCAGCCAGAGCGGGGGCTACAATGAGCAGTTCTTC. It is translated as CASSQSGGYNEQFF. V usage is TRBV4-2 and J usage is TRBJ2-1; 8 positions agree with TRBD2. The CDR3 covers 14 residues. The junction had 1 base not matched to a gene; V was cut back by 3 bases and J by 3 bases. Germline CDR1 is LGHNA and CDR2 is YNFKEQ.

The V gene is TRBV9, the J gene TRBJ2-5; the D gene is possibly TRBD2 (6 bases). Germline V gene data show CDR1 as SGDLS and CDR2 as YYNGEE. Trimming left V 4 bases short and J 4 bases short, with 14 bases between. There are 14 residues in the CDR3. The CDR3: CASSPGWGGETQYF. As DNA, the CDR3 is TGTGCCAGCAGCCCAGGATGGGGAGGAGAGACCCAGTACTTC.

V gene TRBV5-6 combines with J gene TRBJ1-5, with 9 bases matching TRBD1. The germline V gene has CDR1 SGHDT and CDR2 YYEEEE. This CDR3 is 16 amino acids long. After removal of 2 bases from V and 3 bases from J, the junction contained 6 bases not matched to a gene. CDR3 loop: CASSFRTGVHNQPQHF. The CDR3 DNA is TGTGCCAGCAGCTTCCGGACAGGGGTTCACAATCAGCCCCAGCATTTT.

The rearrangement joins TRBV30 to TRBJ1-1; the D gene is possibly TRBD1 (6 bases). The CDR3 is made up of 13 amino acids. V lost 0 bases and J lost 3, with 8 bases in between. Germline loops: CDR1 GTSNPN, CDR2 SVGIG (reference sequence). CDR3 in DNA: TGTGCCTGGAGTGTAAGGGGGTACACTGAAGCTTTCTTT. Its translation is CAWSVRGYTEAFF.

The chain is built from TRBV10-3 and TRBJ2-1; D unresolved. Germline V gives CDR1 ENHRY, CDR2 SYGVKD. V was trimmed by 0 bases and J by 5 bases, leaving 14 bases between them. The CDR3 runs 16 residues. The chain's CDR3 is CAISESAALTDNEQFF. In DNA, the CDR3 is TGTGCCATCAGTGAGTCGGCGGCCCTGACGGACAATGAGCAGTTCTTC.